The rows below give T cell receptor beta chains drawn from one sample of a study of blood T cell repertoires in COVID-19. Using immunoSEQ multiplex PCR, the repertoire was profiled, and TCRdb retains in-frame clones only, with some absent. The repertoire consists of a few hundred thousand clones, with 90% occurring once and the leading ten covering roughly 6.1%. Material: peripheral blood. The receptors stem from a woman aged 45 to 65 with COVID-19, enrolled during active disease. The CDR3 runs from the conserved cysteine through the conserved F or W.

V gene	CDR3 protein
TRBV24-1	CATSGGSYNEQFF
TRBV19	CASGGTGNQPQHF
TRBV6-5	CASSRGRGTNEQFF
TRBV19	CASTPGEGQGDTQYF
TRBV5-1	CASSFSGRETQYF
TRBV11-2	CASSHPGVTAYEQYF
TRBV9	CASSVSTGGPSEQYF
TRBV24-1	CAPYGGAYEKLFF
TRBV7-8	CASSLYRDEQYF
TRBV29-1	CSADRDRGDTQYF
TRBV13	CASSLGRGRHTF
TRBV4-3	CASSQAVTVDTEAFF
TRBV11-2	CASSHSPGNTEAFF